These 17 T cell receptor beta chains were all obtained from the same sample, sequenced in a study of blood T cells in healthy people across ages. A sample-barcoded 5' primer and a J-beta primer mix were used in a second PCR of about 7 to 11 cycles. One entry per CDR3 protein, called by TCRdb with MiXCR from the 5' RACE reads. The top ten clones hold 20% to 25% of a sample with about 970,000 distinct CDR3 sequences, roughly 47% of them seen once. The sequenced sample consisted of blood. These receptors all stem from a woman aged 55-69 years in good health.

The CDR3, as DNA: TGCGCCAGCAGCCAAGTCCCTAGACATGTTCAGTTCTTC. This translates into CASSQVPRHVQFF. The chain employs TRBV4-1 and TRBJ2-1; no firm D call. Germline-derived CDR1 and CDR2 are MGHRA and YSYEKL. The CDR3 sequence is 13 residues long. V was shortened by 1 base and J by 13 bases, with 14 bases between the two germline ends.

This clonotype was counted a few times. The V and J genes are TRBV4-3 and TRBJ2-5; D remains unclear. The CDR3 spans 13 residues. Per the germline V gene, CDR1 is LGHNA and CDR2 is YSLEER. Trimming took off 3 bases at V and 4 bases at J, with 9 bases between the two ends. As DNA, the CDR3 is TGCGCCAGCAGCCAGCTCAGGCTAGAGACCCAGTACTTC. Protein: CASSQLRLETQYF.

Of note for this clonotype: The junction shows a germline mismatch at one end, possibly a read error. The genes are TRBV7-2 and TRBJ2-1; 9 bases agree with TRBD1. This CDR3 spans 14 amino acids. Germline V lookup: CDR1 SGHTA, CDR2 FQGNSA. CDR3 coding DNA: TGTGCCAGCAGGGGTAGGACAGGGGTGGATGAGCAGCTCTTC. It codes for CASRGRTGVDEQLF.

J is TRBJ2-1 and V is TRBV29-1; the D call may be TRBD1 or TRBD2 (5 bases each). The germline CDR1 and CDR2 sequences are SQVTM and ANQGSEA. The germline V and J ends were trimmed by 4 bases and 2 bases, with 15 bases remaining between them. This CDR3 region has 15 residues. CDR3 in DNA: TGCAGCGTTGTTTTTCTGGGGGTCACCTACAATGAGCAGTTCTTC. Residues: CSVVFLGVTYNEQFF.

The chain combines TRBV5-6 with TRBJ2-2, with D possibly TRBD2 on 6 matching bases. This CDR3 spans 14 amino acids. Germline V gene lookup returns CDR1 SGHDT and CDR2 YYEEEE. Trimming took off 4 bases at V and 5 bases at J, with 12 bases between the two ends. The CDR3 nucleotides read TGTGCCAGCAGCCCGGAGGGCCGTACCGGGGAGCTGTTTTTT. Amino acid sequence: CASSPEGRTGELFF.

The genes are TRBV3-1 and TRBJ2-7; weak D call: TRBD2 (5 bases). This CDR3 is built from 12 residues. The V and J ends lost 4 bases and 6 bases respectively, with 10 bases between them. Germline loops: CDR1 LGHDT, CDR2 YNNKEL (reference sequence). DNA of the CDR3: TGTGCCAGCAGCCGCCTAGCTTCCGAGCAGTACTTC. It codes for CASSRLASEQYF.

The rearrangement joins TRBV5-1 to TRBJ2-3; tentative D call: TRBD2 (6 bases). The germline V gene has CDR1 SGHRS and CDR2 YFSETQ. V was trimmed by 3 bases and J by 2 bases, leaving 13 bases between them. The CDR3 is made up of 15 amino acids. CDR3 in DNA: TGCGCCAGCAGCTCTGTAGCGGAGTTCACAGATACGCAGTATTTT. This codes for CASSSVAEFTDTQYF.

This clonotype turned up a few times. The chain combines TRBV10-3 with TRBJ2-7, with 12 bases fitting TRBD2. The CDR3 consists of 16 residues. The germline gives CDR1 ENHRY, CDR2 SYGVKD. The ends lost 5 bases at V and 4 bases at J; junction bases unmatched: 9. In DNA form, the CDR3 reads TGTGCCATCAGTCCGCCCCTAACTAGCGGGAGGTACGAGCAGTACTTC. Translating it yields CAISPPLTSGRYEQYF.

This clonotype was detected many times. This sequence joins TRBV28 and TRBJ2-3, with D possibly called TRBD1 or TRBD2 (6 bases each). Trimming stripped 3 bases from V and 6 bases from J, with 13 bases between. This CDR3 region has 14 residues. The germline V gene has CDR1 MDHEN and CDR2 SYDVKM. CDR3 residues: CASSFSRGGDTQYF. CDR3 nucleotides: TGTGCCAGCAGTTTTTCGAGAGGGGGGGATACGCAGTATTTT.

The chain couples TRBV20-1 to TRBJ2-1, with 10 bases aligning to TRBD2. The CDR3 loop spans 15 amino acids. Germline lookup yields CDR1 DFQATT and CDR2 SNEGSKA (reference sequence). Germline trimming cut 4 bases from V and 5 bases from J; bases unmatched to any gene: 8. CDR3 DNA: TGCAGTGCTACCAGACTAGCGGGCCACGACAATGAGCAGTTCTTC. Protein: CSATRLAGHDNEQFF.

This clonotype was observed a handful of times. The chain couples TRBV29-1 to TRBJ1-2; D is undetermined. Trimming pared 5 bases from V and 7 bases from J, leaving 2 bases between. From germline, CDR1 is SQVTM and CDR2 ANQGSEA. This CDR3 spans 8 amino acids. CDR3 region: CSVSGYTF. CDR3 coding DNA: TGCAGCGTTTCTGGCTACACCTTC.

Concerning this clonotype: One junction end disagrees with the germline gene, perhaps due to a read error. This rearrangement joins TRBV5-1 to TRBJ2-2, with D tentatively TRBD2 (6 bases). The CDR3 contains 12 residues. CDR1 and CDR2 (germline): SGHRS, YFSETQ. The CDR3 is CASNQGSGGLFF. The CDR3 DNA reads as TGCGCCAGCAATCAAGGGTCCGGGGGGCTGTTTTTT.

The rearrangement joins TRBV29-1 to TRBJ2-7; 9 nucleotides line up with TRBD1. The CDR3 has 18 amino acids. CDR1 and CDR2 (germline): SQVTM, ANQGSEA. Trimming took 5 bases from V and 3 from J; bases not matched to a gene: 20. The DNA for the CDR3 is TGCAGCGTTCGAGGGGGTCTGGACAGGGGATATGGGAGCTACGAGCAGTACTTC. Protein product: CSVRGGLDRGYGSYEQYF.

The rearrangement uses TRBV28 and TRBJ2-3, with TRBD2 matching over 11 bases. CDR1 MDHEN and CDR2 SYDVKM come from the germline V gene. CDR3 length: 18 residues. Unmatched junction bases numbered 12, after V lost 3 bases and J lost 4 bases. The CDR3 spells CASSFPRLAGGPSDTQYF. The CDR3 coding sequence is TGTGCCAGCAGTTTCCCCCGTTTAGCGGGAGGGCCCTCAGATACGCAGTATTTT.

This clonotype was seen more than once but under ten times. Compared with germline, one end of the junction differs, possibly owing to a read error. The gene calls are TRBV18 and TRBJ1-4, with TRBD1 matching 8 bases. This CDR3 comprises 15 residues. In germline, CDR1 is KGHSH, CDR2 LQKENI. In DNA form, the CDR3 reads TGTGCCAGCTCACCACCGGACAGGGTTGGTGAAAAGCTGTTTTTT. Protein product: CASSPPDRVGEKLFF.

In its sample, this clonotype was seen a few times. This chain connects TRBV27 to TRBJ1-5; TRBD1 might be the D (6 bases). Deletions cut 5 bases from V and 3 bases from J, with 20 bases between. Germline V CDR1 and CDR2: MNHEY, SMNVEV (reference sequence). The CDR3 is 17 residues long. The CDR3 bases are TGTGCCAGCAGTCGGGATGGGGGGCGTAGCGTCAATCAGCCCCAGCATTTT. The encoded protein is CASSRDGGRSVNQPQHF.

The rearrangement uses TRBV4-2 and TRBJ2-1; possible D gene TRBD2, 5 bases. Trimming left V 0 bases short and J 1 base short, with 10 bases between. Germline-derived CDR1 and CDR2 are LGHNA and YNFKEQ. This CDR3 region has 16 residues. CDR3 sequence: CASSQETGRSYNEQFF. The CDR3 bases are TGTGCCAGCAGCCAAGAGACGGGAAGGTCCTACAATGAGCAGTTCTTC.